What follows is one TCR beta chain and its context. This entry comes from a study of OX40 agonist ivuxolimab in advanced cancers. Study summary: The dose-escalation cohort had hepatocellular carcinoma, melanoma, renal cell or head and neck cancer. A male proportion of about 80% was recorded, with mean age around 64 years and range 23 to 79.

Anyone with autoimmune disease history or systemic immunosuppression was excluded. From germline, CDR1 is SGHNT and CDR2 YENEEA. Trimming pared 8 bases from V and 1 base from J, leaving 9 bases between. The CDR3 length is 13 residues. The protocol was immunoSEQ multiplex PCR, while the TCRdb copy is restricted to in-frame clones and leaves out a portion. The table lists about 69,000 clones, about 80% of them singletons. The rearrangement links TRBV11-3 to TRBJ1-3; maybe TRBD1 (6 bases). This sequence was found in an adult with an advanced solid tumor such as melanoma, head and neck, liver or kidney cancer. The sequenced sample was CD4+ or CD8+ T cells sorted from blood, obtained in a trial of the OX40 agonist ivuxolimab. The CDR3 DNA reads TGTGCCAGCCAACAGGGATCTGGAAACACCATATATTTT. The encoded protein is CASQQGSGNTIYF.